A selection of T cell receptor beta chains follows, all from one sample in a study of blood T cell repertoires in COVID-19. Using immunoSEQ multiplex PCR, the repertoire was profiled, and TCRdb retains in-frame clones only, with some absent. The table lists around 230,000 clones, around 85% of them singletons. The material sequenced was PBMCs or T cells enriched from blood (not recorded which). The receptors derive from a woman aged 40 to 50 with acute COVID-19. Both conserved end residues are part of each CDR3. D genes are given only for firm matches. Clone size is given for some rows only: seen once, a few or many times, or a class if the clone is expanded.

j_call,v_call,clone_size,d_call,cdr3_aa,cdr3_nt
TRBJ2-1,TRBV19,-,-,CASSIATYNEQFF,TGTGCCAGTAGTATAGCAACCTACAATGAGCAGTTCTTC
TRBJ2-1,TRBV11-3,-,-,CASSLVGRYYNEQFF,TGTGCCAGCAGCTTAGTAGGGAGATACTACAATGAGCAGTTCTTC
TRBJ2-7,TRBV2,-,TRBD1,CASSLRQGTTYEQYF,TGTGCCAGCAGTCTAAGACAGGGGACCACCTACGAGCAGTACTTC
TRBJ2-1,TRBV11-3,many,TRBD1,CASSSDRGLDNEQFF,TGTGCCAGCAGCTCAGACAGGGGTCTGGACAATGAGCAGTTCTTC
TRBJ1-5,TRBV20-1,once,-,CSASRPGGQPQHF,TGCAGTGCTAGTAGGCCAGGAGGCCAGCCCCAGCATTTT
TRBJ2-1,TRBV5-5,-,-,CASSFWWVTGVNNEQFF,TGTGCCAGCAGCTTTTGGTGGGTGACGGGAGTAAACAATGAGCAGTTCTTC
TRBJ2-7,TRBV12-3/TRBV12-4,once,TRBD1,CASSAGGGYEQYF,TGTGCCAGCAGCGCAGGGGGTGGCTACGAGCAGTACTTC
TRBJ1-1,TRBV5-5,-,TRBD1,CASSLGTGGANTEAFF,TGTGCCAGCAGCTTGGGGACAGGGGGGGCGAACACTGAAGCTTTCTTT
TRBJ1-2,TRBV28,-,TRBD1,CASSSSAGQAYNYGYTF,TGTGCCAGCAGTTCCTCAGCCGGACAGGCGTATAACTATGGCTACACCTTC
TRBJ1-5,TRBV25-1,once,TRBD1,CASSEDREHQPQHF,TGTGCCAGCAGTGAGGACAGGGAACATCAGCCCCAGCATTTT
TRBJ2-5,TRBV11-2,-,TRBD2,CASSLRGLAGEETQYF,TGTGCCAGCAGCTTACGGGGACTAGCGGGAGAAGAGACCCAGTACTTC
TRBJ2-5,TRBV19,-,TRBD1,CASSIGTGEETQYF,TGTGCCAGTAGTATCGGGACAGGGGAAGAGACCCAGTACTTC
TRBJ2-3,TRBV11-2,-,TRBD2,CASNEGSGSFDTQYF,TGTGCCAGCAATGAGGGAAGCGGGAGCTTTGATACGCAGTATTTT
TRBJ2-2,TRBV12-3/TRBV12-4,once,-,CASSSAEAGELFF,TGTGCCAGCAGTTCCGCAGAAGCCGGGGAGCTGTTTTTT
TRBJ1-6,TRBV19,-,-,CASSQINSPLHF,TGTGCCAGTAGTCAGATTAATTCACCCCTCCACTTT
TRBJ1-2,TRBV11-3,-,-,CASSLDLTAVTF,TGTGCCAGCAGCTTAGATTTGACAGCCGTCACCTTC
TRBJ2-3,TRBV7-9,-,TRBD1,CATGTGRRDTQYF,TGTGCCACCGGGACAGGGAGAAGAGATACGCAGTATTTT
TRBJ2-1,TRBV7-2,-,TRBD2,CASSFPRDSGRAINEQFF,TGTGCCAGCAGCTTTCCCAGGGATAGCGGGAGGGCCATCAATGAGCAGTTCTTC
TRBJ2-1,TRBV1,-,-,CTSSQDSTSGRYYNEQFF,TGCACCAGCAGCCAAGATTCAACTAGCGGGAGGTACTACAATGAGCAGTTCTTC
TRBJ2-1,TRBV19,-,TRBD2,CASSSIAGTSGSSEQFF,TGTGCCAGTAGTTCCATCGCCGGGACTAGCGGGAGCAGCGAGCAGTTCTTC
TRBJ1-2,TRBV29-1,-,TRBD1,CSVLTGVNYGYTF,TGCAGCGTCCTAACAGGGGTCAACTATGGCTACACCTTC
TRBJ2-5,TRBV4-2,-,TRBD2,CASSQAGGRETQYF,TGTGCCAGCAGCCAGGCGGGAGGGAGGGAGACCCAGTACTTC
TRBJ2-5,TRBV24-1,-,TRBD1,CATSDYRGSRAQYF,TGTGCCACCAGTGATTACAGGGGTTCGAGGGCCCAGTACTTC
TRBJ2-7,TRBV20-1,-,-,CSASIGGVGEQYF,TGCAGTGCTAGTATCGGCGGGGTGGGCGAGCAGTACTTC
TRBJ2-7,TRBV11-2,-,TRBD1,CASSLDPSQTGHRGYEQYF,TGTGCCAGCAGCTTAGATCCCTCCCAGACAGGGCATCGGGGCTACGAGCAGTACTTC
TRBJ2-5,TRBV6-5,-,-,CATASGSGLQETQYF,TGTGCCACTGCATCGGGTAGCGGACTACAAGAGACCCAGTACTTC
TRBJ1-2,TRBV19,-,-,CASKSREDYGYTF,TGTGCCAGTAAGAGCAGGGAGGACTATGGCTACACCTTC
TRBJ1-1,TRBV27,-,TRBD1,CASSLDRVNTEAFF,TGTGCCAGCAGTTTAGACAGGGTGAACACTGAAGCTTTCTTT
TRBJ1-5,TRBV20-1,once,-,CSASTAQDNQPQHF,TGCAGTGCTAGTACGGCGCAGGACAATCAGCCCCAGCATTTT
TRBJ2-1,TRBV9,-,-,CASSAGPDEQFF,TGTGCCAGCAGCGCCGGTCCCGATGAGCAGTTCTTC
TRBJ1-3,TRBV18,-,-,CASSTVLSGNTIYF,TGTGCCAGCTCCACGGTCCTCTCTGGAAACACCATATATTTT
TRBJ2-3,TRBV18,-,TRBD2,CASSPRQRGSTDTQYF,TGTGCCAGCTCACCAAGGCAGCGGGGTAGCACAGATACGCAGTATTTT
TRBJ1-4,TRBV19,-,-,CASSIEGRQPEKLFF,TGTGCCAGTAGTATAGAAGGCAGACAGCCTGAAAAACTGTTTTTT
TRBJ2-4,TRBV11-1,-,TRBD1,CASSSGQGGKNIQYF,TGTGCCAGCAGCTCGGGACAGGGTGGGAAAAACATTCAGTACTTC
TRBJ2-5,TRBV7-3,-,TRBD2,CASSPTSGSSETQYF,TGTGCCAGCAGCCCGACTAGCGGGAGTAGTGAGACCCAGTACTTC
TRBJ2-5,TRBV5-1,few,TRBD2,CASSLAIAGVGETQYF,TGCGCCAGCAGCTTGGCAATAGCGGGAGTTGGGGAGACCCAGTACTTC
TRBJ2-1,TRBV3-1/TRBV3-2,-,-,CASSQQGEQFF,TGTGCCAGCAGCCAACAGGGGGAGCAGTTCTTC
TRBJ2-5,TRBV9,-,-,CASSGAGTAETQYF,TGTGCCAGCAGCGGGGCGGGGACAGCTGAGACCCAGTACTTC
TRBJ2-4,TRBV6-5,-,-,CASRNSAVNIQYF,TGTGCCAGCAGAAACTCGGCGGTCAACATTCAGTACTTC
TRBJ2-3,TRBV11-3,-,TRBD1,CASGGTGAVYTQYF,TGTGCCAGCGGGGGGACAGGGGCAGTATATACGCAGTATTTT
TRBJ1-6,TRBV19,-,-,CASSIGDKENSPLHF,TGTGCCAGTAGTATCGGGGACAAGGAAAATTCACCCCTCCACTTT
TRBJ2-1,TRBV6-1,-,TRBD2,CASSEAGGLAGNNEQFF,TGTGCCAGCAGTGAAGCCGGAGGACTAGCGGGAAACAATGAGCAGTTCTTC
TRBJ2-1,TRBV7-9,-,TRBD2,CASPQDSGRGNEQFF,TGTGCCAGCCCCCAAGATAGCGGGAGAGGTAATGAGCAGTTCTTC
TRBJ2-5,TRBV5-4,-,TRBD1,CASSLSQGAHAQYF,TGTGCCAGCAGCTTGAGTCAGGGGGCGCACGCCCAGTACTTC
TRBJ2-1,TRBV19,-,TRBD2,CASSQRLAGDWSREQFF,TGTGCCAGTAGTCAAAGACTAGCGGGAGATTGGTCGCGTGAGCAGTTCTTC
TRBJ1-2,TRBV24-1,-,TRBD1,CATSDHNRGNGYTF,TGTGCCACCAGTGACCATAACAGGGGGAATGGCTACACCTTC
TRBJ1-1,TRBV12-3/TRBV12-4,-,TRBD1,CASRDRGRTEAFF,TGTGCCAGCCGAGACAGGGGTCGAACTGAAGCTTTCTTT
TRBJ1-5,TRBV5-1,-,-,CASSLAQENQPQHF,TGCGCCAGCAGCTTGGCCCAGGAAAATCAGCCCCAGCATTTT
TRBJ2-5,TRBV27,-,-,CASGRGVGRETQYF,TGTGCCAGCGGACGGGGAGTCGGGAGAGAGACCCAGTACTTC
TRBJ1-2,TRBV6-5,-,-,CASSYSSGGYTF,TGTGCCAGCAGTTACTCATCAGGAGGCTACACCTTC
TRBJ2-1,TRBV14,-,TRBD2,CASSQPPGLAGASSYNEQFF,TGTGCCAGCAGCCAACCGCCGGGACTAGCGGGAGCCAGCTCCTACAATGAGCAGTTCTTC
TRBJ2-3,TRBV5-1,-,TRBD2,CASSPQTGTSESTDTQYF,TGCGCCAGCAGCCCACAAACCGGGACTAGCGAAAGCACAGATACGCAGTATTTT
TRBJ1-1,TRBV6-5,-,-,CASSRTPTEAFF,TGTGCCAGCAGCCGCACTCCCACTGAAGCTTTCTTT
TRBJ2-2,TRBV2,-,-,CASSVYRANTGELFF,TGTGCCAGCAGTGTTTACAGGGCTAACACCGGGGAGCTGTTTTTT
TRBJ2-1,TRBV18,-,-,CASSQLADSYNEQFF,TGTGCCAGCTCACAACTAGCAGACTCCTACAATGAGCAGTTCTTC
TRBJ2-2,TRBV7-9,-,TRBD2,CASSSPTSGRLPGTGELFF,TGTGCCAGCAGCTCTCCGACTAGCGGGAGACTTCCGGGGACCGGGGAGCTGTTTTTT